The rows below give T cell receptor beta chains drawn from one sample of a study of CD8 T cells in Susac syndrome. Via MiXCR, TCRdb re-called the immunoSEQ multiplex PCR reads, giving one row per CDR3 protein. The repertoire holds roughly 190,000 distinct CDR3 sequences, with roughly 95% as singletons. Material for sequencing was CD4+ T cells from PBMCs. The receptors were gathered from a human donor with Susac syndrome. Each CDR3 is given with its conserved first and last residue. D genes are given only for firm matches. Clone sizes are given selectively: once, few, many, or a class where the clone is expanded.

J: TRBJ1-5
V: TRBV9
size: few
D: -
DNA: TGTGCCAGCAGCGGAGGATATAGCAATCAGCCCCAGCATTTT
CDR3: CASSGGYSNQPQHF

J: TRBJ1-2
V: TRBV20-1
size: -
D: TRBD1
DNA: TGCAGTGCTTCCGAAAGGACAGGGGGCGGCTACACCTTC
CDR3: CSASERTGGGYTF

J: TRBJ2-2
V: TRBV12-3/TRBV12-4
size: -
D: TRBD1
DNA: TGTGCCAGCAAACCGGGACAGCGGAACACCGGGGAGCTGTTTTTT
CDR3: CASKPGQRNTGELFF

J: TRBJ2-7
V: TRBV29-1
size: -
D: TRBD1
DNA: TGCAGCGCCGGACAGGGCTACGAGCAGTACTTC
CDR3: CSAGQGYEQYF

J: TRBJ2-2
V: TRBV20-1
size: -
D: -
DNA: TGCAGTGCTAGAAGCGCCGGAACCGGGGAGCTGTTTTTT
CDR3: CSARSAGTGELFF

J: TRBJ2-3
V: TRBV24-1
size: -
D: TRBD1
DNA: TGTGCCACCAGTGATTCCCCGGGACAGGGGGCGCGGTATTTT
CDR3: CATSDSPGQGARYF

J: TRBJ1-3
V: TRBV12-5
size: -
D: -
DNA: TGTGCTAGTGGTTTGGTACAAGGAGGCACCATATATTTT
CDR3: CASGLVQGGTIYF

J: TRBJ2-7
V: TRBV7-9
size: -
D: -
DNA: TGTGCCAGCAGCTTAGGGATCGGTCCCTACGAGCAGTACTTC
CDR3: CASSLGIGPYEQYF

J: TRBJ1-1
V: TRBV28
size: -
D: -
DNA: TGTGCCAGTTTGGGAAACGCTGAAGCTTTCTTT
CDR3: CASLGNAEAFF

J: TRBJ2-1
V: TRBV7-8
size: few
D: -
DNA: TGTGCCAGCAGCTTAGCGCATACAAATGAGCAGTTCTTC
CDR3: CASSLAHTNEQFF

J: TRBJ2-1
V: TRBV7-8
size: -
D: -
DNA: TGTGCCAGCAGCTTAGCGCGGTGGGGGGGGGCCAACAATGAGCAGTTCTTC
CDR3: CASSLARWGGANNEQFF

J: TRBJ2-5
V: TRBV30
size: -
D: TRBD2
DNA: TGTGCCTGGAGTGAGGTAGCGGGGGGGTACCAAGAGACCCAGTACTTC
CDR3: CAWSEVAGGYQETQYF

J: TRBJ1-2
V: TRBV25-1
size: -
D: -
DNA: TGTGCCAGCAGTGAGTGGGGGAATGGCTACACCTTC
CDR3: CASSEWGNGYTF

J: TRBJ2-3
V: TRBV14
size: -
D: -
DNA: TGTGCCAGCAGCCAATCCGTGATCCCGGGGGAGACTTCAAGATTT
CDR3: CASSQSVIPGETSRF

J: TRBJ2-3
V: TRBV7-2
size: -
D: -
DNA: TGTGCCAGCAGCAGGGGGATCACAGATACGCAGTATTTT
CDR3: CASSRGITDTQYF

J: TRBJ1-1
V: TRBV3-1
size: -
D: -
DNA: TGTGCCAGCAGCCTCCCGGGACAAGGGACTGAAGCTTTCTTT
CDR3: CASSLPGQGTEAFF

J: TRBJ2-7
V: TRBV14
size: once
D: -
DNA: TGTGCCAGCAGCCAAGTTGGAGGGACAGCCACCTACGAGCAGTACTTC
CDR3: CASSQVGGTATYEQYF

J: TRBJ2-1
V: TRBV27
size: -
D: -
DNA: TGTGCCAGCAGTTTATCGGGGGCATTGCCCTACAATGAGCAGTTCTTC
CDR3: CASSLSGALPYNEQFF

J: TRBJ2-7
V: TRBV15
size: -
D: -
DNA: TGTGCCACCAGCAGAGCCCCAGCCTCTGAATACGAGCAGTACTTC
CDR3: CATSRAPASEYEQYF

J: TRBJ2-7
V: TRBV4-2
size: -
D: TRBD2
DNA: TGTGCCAGCAGCCAGACTAGCGGGGGAAATTACGAGCAGTACTTC
CDR3: CASSQTSGGNYEQYF

J: TRBJ1-6
V: TRBV27
size: -
D: -
DNA: TGTGCCAGCAGTGGGGGGAGCTCCTATAATTCACCCCTCCACTTT
CDR3: CASSGGSSYNSPLHF

J: TRBJ1-3
V: TRBV27
size: -
D: -
DNA: TGTGCCAGCAGTTTATTACCTGGAAACACCATATATTTT
CDR3: CASSLLPGNTIYF